A selection of T cell receptor beta chains follows, all from one sample in a study of shared clonotypes between healthy human individuals. Generated by immunoSEQ multiplex PCR, the TCRdb table keeps only in-frame clones and is missing some. The table includes some 550,000 clones, around 97% detected once. The sequenced material came from naive CD4+ T cells sorted from blood. These receptors came from a woman in her 30s in good health. CDR3s include the opening cysteine and the closing phenylalanine or tryptophan. D genes are given only for firm matches. Size is omitted from some rows. Given values are once, few, many or a class for expanded clones.

v_call: TRBV2; clone_size: few; d_call: TRBD1; j_call: TRBJ2-2; cdr3_aa: CASTPGTGRTGELFF; cdr3_nt: TGTGCCAGCACCCCCGGGACAGGCCGGACCGGGGAGCTGTTTTTT
v_call: TRBV19; clone_size: .; d_call: .; j_call: TRBJ1-1; cdr3_aa: CASRTEAASEAFF; cdr3_nt: TGTGCCAGTAGGACCGAGGCGGCCTCTGAAGCTTTCTTT
v_call: TRBV28; clone_size: .; d_call: TRBD2; j_call: TRBJ2-7; cdr3_aa: CASSLFSSGRSGDEQYF; cdr3_nt: TGTGCCAGCAGTTTATTCTCTAGCGGGAGGAGTGGCGACGAGCAGTACTTC
v_call: TRBV6-6; clone_size: .; d_call: TRBD1; j_call: TRBJ2-7; cdr3_aa: CASRADRGFHEQYF; cdr3_nt: TGTGCCAGCAGGGCGGACAGGGGTTTCCACGAGCAGTACTTC
v_call: TRBV28; clone_size: .; d_call: TRBD1; j_call: TRBJ2-1; cdr3_aa: CASSLGQSSYNEQFF; cdr3_nt: TGTGCCAGCAGTTTGGGACAGAGCTCCTACAATGAGCAGTTCTTC
v_call: TRBV29-1; clone_size: .; d_call: .; j_call: TRBJ2-7; cdr3_aa: CSAQGNHRSYEQYF; cdr3_nt: TGCAGCGCTCAGGGGAATCACCGATCCTACGAGCAGTACTTC
v_call: TRBV5-4; clone_size: .; d_call: TRBD1; j_call: TRBJ2-5; cdr3_aa: CASSPRTGGSQETQYF; cdr3_nt: TGTGCCAGCAGCCCCCGGACAGGGGGTTCCCAAGAGACCCAGTACTTC
v_call: TRBV29-1; clone_size: .; d_call: .; j_call: TRBJ2-3; cdr3_aa: CSVGADSTDTQYF; cdr3_nt: TGCAGCGTTGGGGCGGATAGCACAGATACGCAGTATTTT
v_call: TRBV6-5; clone_size: .; d_call: .; j_call: TRBJ1-1; cdr3_aa: CASSYSTGRTNTEAFF; cdr3_nt: TGTGCCAGCAGTTACTCGACGGGACGGACGAACACTGAAGCTTTCTTT
v_call: TRBV14; clone_size: .; d_call: .; j_call: TRBJ2-4; cdr3_aa: CASSPDLAKNIQYF; cdr3_nt: TGTGCCAGCAGCCCCGATCTAGCCAAAAACATTCAGTACTTC
v_call: TRBV28; clone_size: .; d_call: .; j_call: TRBJ2-5; cdr3_aa: CASYTQETQYF; cdr3_nt: TGTGCCAGTTATACACAAGAGACCCAGTACTTC
v_call: TRBV19; clone_size: .; d_call: TRBD1; j_call: TRBJ2-5; cdr3_aa: CASSIPGQGALKTQYF; cdr3_nt: TGTGCCAGTAGCATACCGGGACAGGGGGCTTTAAAGACCCAGTACTTC
v_call: TRBV2; clone_size: .; d_call: TRBD2; j_call: TRBJ2-6; cdr3_aa: CASSPFGLETGANVLTF; cdr3_nt: TGTGCCAGCAGTCCATTCGGACTAGAAACTGGGGCCAACGTCCTGACTTTC
v_call: TRBV28; clone_size: .; d_call: TRBD2; j_call: TRBJ2-1; cdr3_aa: CASSYGSGEKQFF; cdr3_nt: TGTGCCAGCAGTTACGGGAGCGGGGAAAAGCAGTTCTTC
v_call: TRBV19; clone_size: .; d_call: TRBD1; j_call: TRBJ2-1; cdr3_aa: CASEKVGRGHEQFF; cdr3_nt: TGTGCCTCCGAAAAGGTAGGCAGGGGGCACGAGCAGTTCTTC
v_call: TRBV5-1; clone_size: .; d_call: TRBD1; j_call: TRBJ1-2; cdr3_aa: CASSLDRDGGYTF; cdr3_nt: TGCGCCAGCAGCCTCGACAGGGACGGTGGCTACACCTTC
v_call: TRBV10-2; clone_size: .; d_call: .; j_call: TRBJ1-5; cdr3_aa: CASSEQGFRQPQHF; cdr3_nt: TGCGCCAGCAGTGAGCAGGGATTTAGACAGCCCCAGCATTTT
v_call: TRBV7-2; clone_size: .; d_call: TRBD1; j_call: TRBJ2-7; cdr3_aa: CASSLTGDLEQYF; cdr3_nt: TGTGCCAGCAGCCTGACAGGGGATCTCGAGCAGTACTTC
v_call: TRBV5-5; clone_size: .; d_call: TRBD2; j_call: TRBJ2-7; cdr3_aa: CASSARGGFSGSYEQYF; cdr3_nt: TGTGCCAGCAGCGCACGTGGTGGTTTTAGCGGGAGCTACGAGCAGTACTTC
v_call: TRBV30; clone_size: once; d_call: .; j_call: TRBJ2-5; cdr3_aa: CAWSVREKGTQYF; cdr3_nt: TGTGCCTGGAGTGTCCGGGAGAAGGGGACCCAGTACTTC
v_call: TRBV4-1; clone_size: .; d_call: TRBD2; j_call: TRBJ2-5; cdr3_aa: CASSRAPGAGGPLGETQYF; cdr3_nt: TGCGCCAGCAGCCGAGCACCGGGGGCGGGAGGGCCCTTGGGAGAGACCCAGTACTTC
v_call: TRBV2; clone_size: .; d_call: TRBD2; j_call: TRBJ2-1; cdr3_aa: CASRTSGSSYNEQFF; cdr3_nt: TGTGCCAGCAGAACTAGCGGATCCTCCTACAATGAGCAGTTCTTC
v_call: TRBV5-6; clone_size: .; d_call: .; j_call: TRBJ1-4; cdr3_aa: CASSLKGMDEKLFF; cdr3_nt: TGTGCCAGCAGCTTGAAGGGGATGGACGAAAAACTGTTTTTT
v_call: TRBV7-9; clone_size: .; d_call: TRBD1; j_call: TRBJ1-2; cdr3_aa: CASSLARQGGRGYTF; cdr3_nt: TGTGCCAGCAGCTTAGCTAGGCAGGGGGGACGTGGCTACACCTTC
v_call: TRBV6-5; clone_size: .; d_call: TRBD2; j_call: TRBJ2-1; cdr3_aa: CASSYGAGGRNEQFF; cdr3_nt: TGTGCCAGCAGTTATGGAGCGGGAGGGCGGAATGAGCAGTTCTTC
v_call: TRBV10-2; clone_size: .; d_call: .; j_call: TRBJ2-7; cdr3_aa: CASSEGVSLVTWDYEQYF; cdr3_nt: TGCGCCAGCAGTGAGGGGGTGAGCCTAGTGACCTGGGACTACGAGCAGTACTTC